This TCR beta chain was identified in a study of human T cells and chemical hapten exposure. This clonotype was counted ten times or more. The CDR3 consists of 16 residues. CDR1 and CDR2 (germline): LGHNA, YSLEER. V lost 0 bases to trimming and J lost 2 bases, with 13 bases between them. From the RACE reads, TCRdb called clonotypes with MiXCR, one entry per CDR3 protein. This table has 380,000 or so distinct CDR3 sequences, more than 4.5% appearing once. Time point: patch test 1, 2 weeks after DPC sensitization. The treatment was: therapeutic diphenylcyclopropenone sensitization with weekly scalp DPC. This receptor was obtained from a woman in her 50s with alopecia areata. Some clones in this sample may be carry-over from other donors' samples. The source was whole blood, collected in connection with sensitization to the hapten diphenylcyclopropenone (DPC). The chain joins TRBV4-3 to TRBJ1-2, with D perhaps TRBD1 (5 bases). DNA for the CDR3: TGCGCCAGCAGCCAAGATAGCGCGCAGGGAAACTATGGCTACACCTTC. Translated: CASSQDSAQGNYGYTF.